The rows below give T cell receptor beta chains drawn from one sample of a study of beta chain features in type 1 diabetes. TCRdb's table, derived via immunoSEQ multiplex PCR, lists solely in-frame clones and lacks some. The sample shows about 410,000 clones, 11% to 15% of them seen only once. What was sequenced was naive CD4+ T cells from blood. The receptors here all came from a man aged 30 to 39 in good health. CDR3s include the opening cysteine and the closing phenylalanine or tryptophan. Each record gives: V gene, clone size, D gene, J gene, CDR3 protein, CDR3 DNA. D genes are given only for firm matches. Rows give clone size only sometimes, using once, few, many, or a class for an expanded clone.

TRBV29-1	-	-	TRBJ1-5	CSGTFGGGGQPQHF	TGCAGCGGGACCTTTGGGGGTGGTGGTCAGCCCCAGCATTTT
TRBV29-1	many	-	TRBJ2-3	CSLRVGTDTQYF	TGCAGCCTCCGTGTGGGCACAGATACGCAGTATTTT
TRBV5-4	few	TRBD2	TRBJ2-1	CASSRSLAGVNEQFF	TGTGCCAGCAGTCGAAGTCTAGCGGGGGTTAATGAGCAGTTCTTC
TRBV7-9	few	TRBD2	TRBJ2-1	CASSLGRESSSEQFF	TGTGCCAGCAGCTTAGGGCGGGAGAGTTCTAGTGAGCAGTTCTTC
TRBV4-1	-	TRBD1	TRBJ1-2	CASSPRDSNYGYTF	TGCGCCAGCAGCCCCCGGGACAGCAACTATGGCTACACCTTC
TRBV29-1	few	-	TRBJ2-7	CSVGLGTYEQYF	TGCAGCGTTGGTCTCGGGACATACGAGCAGTACTTC
TRBV7-9	few	-	TRBJ1-3	CASSSSDRYTIYF	TGTGCCAGCAGCTCGAGCGACAGATACACCATATATTTT
TRBV7-9	few	-	TRBJ2-3	CASSLVGWDTQYF	TGTGCCAGCAGCTTGGTAGGGTGGGATACGCAGTATTTT
TRBV28	-	-	TRBJ2-1	CASSFSESAQEQFF	TGTGCCAGCAGTTTCAGTGAGAGCGCCCAAGAGCAGTTCTTC
TRBV7-9	few	TRBD2	TRBJ2-3	CASSLVSGTTDTQYF	TGTGCCAGCAGCTTAGTTAGCGGGACCACAGATACGCAGTATTTT
TRBV9	few	TRBD2	TRBJ2-1	CASSLLPRASGRENEQFF	TGTGCCAGCAGCCTCCTCCCCCGGGCTAGCGGGAGGGAGAATGAGCAGTTCTTC
TRBV29-1	few	TRBD1	TRBJ1-1	CSVGTAMNTEAFF	TGCAGCGTCGGGACAGCCATGAACACTGAAGCTTTCTTT
TRBV9	few	-	TRBJ2-1	CASSVEAGRYNEQFF	TGTGCCAGCAGCGTAGAGGCAGGGAGGTACAATGAGCAGTTCTTC
TRBV2	few	-	TRBJ2-1	CASRARDTGYNEQFF	TGTGCCAGCAGAGCCCGGGACACGGGCTACAATGAGCAGTTCTTC
TRBV2	-	TRBD1	TRBJ2-1	CASKRSRDRGYNEQFF	TGTGCCAGCAAGAGGAGTAGGGACAGGGGTTACAATGAGCAGTTCTTC
TRBV7-3	-	TRBD2	TRBJ2-1	CASSPMTRLAGVNEQFF	TGTGCCAGCAGCCCAATGACTAGACTAGCGGGAGTCAATGAGCAGTTCTTC
TRBV7-6	-	TRBD2	TRBJ2-1	CASSLTSGAYNEQFF	TGTGCCAGCAGCTTGACTAGCGGAGCATACAATGAGCAGTTCTTC
TRBV7-9	-	TRBD1	TRBJ2-5	CASSITGVETQYF	TGTGCCAGCAGCATTACAGGGGTTGAGACCCAGTACTTC
TRBV7-2	few	-	TRBJ2-1	CASSVRGSYNEQFF	TGTGCCAGCAGCGTTAGGGGGTCCTACAATGAGCAGTTCTTC
TRBV11-2	-	TRBD1	TRBJ2-7	CASRGTGEISEQYF	TGTGCCAGCAGGGGGACAGGGGAAATTAGCGAGCAGTACTTC
TRBV7-2	-	-	TRBJ2-5	CASSSGHETQYF	TGTGCCAGCAGCTCGGGCCACGAGACCCAGTACTTC
TRBV5-1	-	TRBD1	TRBJ2-7	CASSHGTGDSYEQYF	TGCGCCAGCAGCCACGGGACAGGGGACTCCTACGAGCAGTACTTC
TRBV19	few	-	TRBJ2-2	CASTRTGYPGELFF	TGTGCCAGTACTAGAACGGGGTATCCCGGGGAGCTGTTTTTT
TRBV7-6	few	TRBD2	TRBJ2-1	CASSSSSGRALEQFF	TGTGCCAGCAGCTCTTCAAGCGGGAGGGCCTTGGAGCAGTTCTTC
TRBV7-2	-	-	TRBJ2-1	CASSLDGDYEQFF	TGTGCCAGCAGCTTAGATGGAGACTATGAGCAGTTCTTC
TRBV4-3	-	-	TRBJ1-2	CASSQDFEDNYGYTF	TGCGCCAGCAGCCAAGACTTCGAGGATAATTATGGCTACACCTTC
TRBV15	-	TRBD1	TRBJ2-7	CATSRDALHRGRDSYEQYF	TGTGCCACCAGCAGAGATGCCCTACACAGGGGGCGCGACTCCTACGAGCAGTACTTC
TRBV9	-	TRBD1	TRBJ1-4	CASSFGQGGFRNEKLFF	TGTGCCAGCAGTTTCGGACAGGGCGGGTTTCGGAATGAAAAACTGTTTTTT
TRBV5-1	-	-	TRBJ1-1	CASRGSVNTEAFF	TGCGCCAGCAGAGGTTCGGTGAACACTGAAGCTTTCTTT
TRBV4-1	-	-	TRBJ1-2	CASSQDRDSSGYTF	TGCGCCAGCAGCCAAGATCGGGATAGTTCTGGCTACACCTTC
TRBV15	-	-	TRBJ2-6	CATSRDWAQSSGANVLTF	TGTGCCACCAGCAGAGATTGGGCCCAGAGCTCTGGGGCCAACGTCCTGACTTTC
TRBV14	-	TRBD2	TRBJ2-5	CASSSTGGTTQYF	TGTGCCAGCAGCTCGACGGGGGGTACGACCCAGTACTTC
TRBV10-3	many	TRBD1	TRBJ1-1	CAIRGQPNTEAFF	TGTGCCATCAGGGGACAGCCGAACACTGAAGCTTTCTTT
TRBV7-9	-	-	TRBJ2-5	CATRWETQYF	TGTGCCACCCGGTGGGAGACCCAGTACTTC
TRBV4-2	few	TRBD2	TRBJ2-5	CASSQGLAGEETQYF	TGTGCCAGCAGCCAAGGACTAGCGGGAGAAGAGACCCAGTACTTC
TRBV4-3	-	-	TRBJ1-6	CASSALVDSPLHF	TGCGCCAGCAGCGCCTTGGTCGATTCACCCCTCCACTTT
TRBV10-1	few	TRBD2	TRBJ2-1	CASSGVSGTNNEQFF	TGCGCCAGCAGTGGTGTCAGCGGGACTAACAATGAGCAGTTCTTC
TRBV7-9	-	TRBD1	TRBJ1-1	CASRDSGGASTQAFF	TGTGCCAGCAGGGACTCAGGGGGGGCCTCCACCCAGGCTTTCTTT
TRBV10-3	-	-	TRBJ1-2	CAISQGVRDGYTF	TGTGCCATCTCTCAGGGAGTACGGGATGGCTACACCTTC
TRBV25-1	-	-	TRBJ2-5	CASSEFGQEETQYF	TGTGCCAGCAGTGAGTTCGGGCAGGAAGAGACCCAGTACTTC
TRBV7-2	-	TRBD2	TRBJ2-1	CASSSGTSADEQFF	TGTGCCAGCAGCTCGGGGACTAGCGCCGATGAGCAGTTCTTC
TRBV18	-	-	TRBJ2-3	CASSPTRTDTQYF	TGTGCCAGCTCACCGACACGCACAGATACGCAGTATTTT
TRBV7-9	-	-	TRBJ2-3	CASSLKGPDTQYF	TGTGCCAGCAGCTTAAAAGGGCCAGATACGCAGTATTTT
TRBV15	-	-	TRBJ2-1	CATSAFVAHNEQFF	TGTGCCACCAGCGCCTTCGTAGCGCACAATGAGCAGTTCTTC
TRBV7-3	few	-	TRBJ1-1	CASSSHRNTEAFF	TGTGCCAGCAGTTCACACAGGAACACTGAAGCTTTCTTT
TRBV14	few	TRBD1	TRBJ2-7	CASSPRTGAAEQYF	TGTGCCAGCAGCCCGCGGACAGGGGCGGCCGAGCAGTACTTC
TRBV4-3	few	-	TRBJ2-1	CASSQEMAGFGNEQFF	TGCGCCAGCAGCCAAGAGATGGCGGGTTTTGGCAATGAGCAGTTCTTC